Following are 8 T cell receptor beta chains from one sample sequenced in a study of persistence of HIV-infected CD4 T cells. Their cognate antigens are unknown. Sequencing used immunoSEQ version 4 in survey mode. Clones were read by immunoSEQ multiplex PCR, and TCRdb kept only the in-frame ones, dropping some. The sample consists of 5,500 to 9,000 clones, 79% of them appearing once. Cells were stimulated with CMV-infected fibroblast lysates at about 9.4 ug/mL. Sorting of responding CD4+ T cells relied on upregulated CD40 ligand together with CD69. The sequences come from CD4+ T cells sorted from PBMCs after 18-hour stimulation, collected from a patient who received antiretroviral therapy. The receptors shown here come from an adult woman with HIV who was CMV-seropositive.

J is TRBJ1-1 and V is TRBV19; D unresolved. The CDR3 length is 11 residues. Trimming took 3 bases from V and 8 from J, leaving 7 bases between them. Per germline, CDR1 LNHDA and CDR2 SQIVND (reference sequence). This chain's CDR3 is CASSIEGEAFF. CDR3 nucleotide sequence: TGTGCCAGTAGTATCGAGGGAGAAGCTTTCTTT.

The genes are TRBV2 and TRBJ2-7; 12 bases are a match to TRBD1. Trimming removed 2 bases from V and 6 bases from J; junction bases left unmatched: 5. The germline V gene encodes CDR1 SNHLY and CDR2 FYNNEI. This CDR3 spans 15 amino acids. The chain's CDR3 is CASSEWDRGLGEQYF. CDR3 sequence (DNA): TGTGCCAGCAGTGAATGGGACAGGGGGCTGGGCGAGCAGTACTTC.

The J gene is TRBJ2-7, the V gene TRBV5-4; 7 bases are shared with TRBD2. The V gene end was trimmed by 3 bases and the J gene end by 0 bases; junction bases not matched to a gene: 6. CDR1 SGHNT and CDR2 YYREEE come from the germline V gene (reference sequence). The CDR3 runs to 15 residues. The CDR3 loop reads CASSSGGGLSYEQYF. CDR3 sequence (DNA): TGTGCCAGCAGCTCGGGCGGGGGACTCTCCTACGAGCAGTACTTC.

The CDR3 coding sequence is TGTGCCAGCTCTCAAACCGGGACAGCTCTCTCTGGGGCCAACGTCCTGACTTTC. It specifies CASSQTGTALSGANVLTF. The gene calls are TRBV18 and TRBJ2-6; 7 bases align to TRBD1. V dropped 6 bases and J dropped 0; count of bases not matched to a gene: 11. This CDR3 comprises 18 residues. The germline CDR1 and CDR2 sequences are KGHSH and LQKENI.

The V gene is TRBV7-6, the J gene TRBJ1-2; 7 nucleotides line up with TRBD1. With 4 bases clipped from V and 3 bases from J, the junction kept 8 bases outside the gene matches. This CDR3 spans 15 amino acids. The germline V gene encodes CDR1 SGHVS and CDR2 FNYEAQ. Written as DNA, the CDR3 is TGTGCCAGCAGCTCCGAGACAGGGTTGGACTATGGCTACACCTTC. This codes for CASSSETGLDYGYTF.

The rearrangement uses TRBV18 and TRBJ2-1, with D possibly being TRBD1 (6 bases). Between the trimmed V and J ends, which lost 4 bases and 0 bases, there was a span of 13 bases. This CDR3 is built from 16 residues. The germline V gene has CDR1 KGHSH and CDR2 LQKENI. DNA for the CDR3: TGTGCCAGCTCACTGCAACCAGGGGTCTCCTACAATGAGCAGTTCTTC. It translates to CASSLQPGVSYNEQFF.

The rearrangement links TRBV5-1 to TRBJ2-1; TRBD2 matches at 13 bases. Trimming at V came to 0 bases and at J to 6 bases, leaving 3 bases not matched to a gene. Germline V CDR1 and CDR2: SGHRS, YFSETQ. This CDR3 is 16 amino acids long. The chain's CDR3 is CASSLVLAGGTNEQFF. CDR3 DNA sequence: TGCGCCAGCAGCTTGGTACTAGCGGGAGGGACCAATGAGCAGTTCTTC.

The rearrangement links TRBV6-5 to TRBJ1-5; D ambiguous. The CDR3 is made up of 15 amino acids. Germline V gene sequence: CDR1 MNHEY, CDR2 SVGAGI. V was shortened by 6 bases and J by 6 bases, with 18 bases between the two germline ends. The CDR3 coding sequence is TGTGCCAGCAGAATCGACACCAGGAGTGTTCAGCCCCAGCATTTT. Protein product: CASRIDTRSVQPQHF.